This TCR beta chain was identified in a study of neurological immune-mediated disorders. TCRdb used MiXCR to reprocess the 5' RACE reads, holding one entry per CDR3 protein. The sample consists of over 45,000 distinct CDR3 sequences, 4.5% to 7% of them appearing once. Input was under 1.1 million sorted T cells, either CD4+ or CD8+. The V end lost 0 bases, the J end lost 5 bases, and 8 bases lay between the germline ends. In germline, CDR1 is SGHKS, CDR2 YYEKEE (reference sequence). The CDR3 loop spans 14 amino acids. This clonotype was found many times. This rearrangement joins TRBV5-5 to TRBJ1-4; D perhaps matches TRBD1 (5 bases). This receptor was taken from a woman aged 18-29 years with multiple sclerosis. Sequencing was performed on CD4+ T cells from blood. The CDR3 region is CASSLGGLNEKLFF. For the CDR3, the DNA is TGTGCCAGCAGCTTGGGGGGGTTAAATGAAAAACTGTTTTTT. Based on the CDR3 plus reference TRBV5-5 and TRBJ1-4, the full variable domain is DAGVTQSPTHLIKTRGQQVTLRCSPISGHKSVSWYQQVLGQGPQFIFQYYEKEERGRGNFPDRFSARQFPNYSSELNVNALLLGDSALYLCASSLGGLNEKLFFGSGTQLSVL.